Below are 23 T cell receptor beta chains sequenced from a single sample in a study of cytomegalovirus exposure and HLA in healthy donors. Researchers ran the PCR with 60 Vbeta and 13 Jbeta primers. The protocol was immunoSEQ multiplex PCR, while the TCRdb copy is restricted to in-frame clones and leaves out a portion. The sample contains about 170,000 clones, roughly 85% of which appear only once. The specimen was PBMCs. The receptor set was obtained from a male donor in good health and CMV-seronegative.

This clone was counted a few times. The genes are TRBV11-2 and TRBJ2-7, with D possibly being TRBD2 (5 bases). The germline V and J ends were trimmed by 0 bases and 0 bases, with 9 bases remaining between them. The CDR3 is made up of 15 amino acids. Germline lookup yields CDR1 SGHAT and CDR2 FQNNGV. CDR3 in DNA: TGTGCCAGCAGCTTAGAGGTGGGGAGCTCCTACGAGCAGTACTTC. Its protein is CASSLEVGSSYEQYF. The whole variable domain, remainder taken from reference TRBV11-2 and TRBJ2-7, is EAGVAQSPRYKIIEKRQSVAFWCNPISGHATLYWYQQILGQGPKLLIQFQNNGVVDDSQLPKDRFSAERLKGVDSTLKIQPAKLEDSAVYLCASSLEVGSSYEQYFGPGTRLTVT.

This sequence joins TRBV2 and TRBJ2-5, with 14 nucleotides matching TRBD2. The germline V gene has CDR1 SNHLY and CDR2 FYNNEI. The CDR3 length is 15 residues. The trim removed 7 bases at V and 1 base at J, leaving 2 bases unmatched. The CDR3 DNA is TGTGCCAGCAACGGACTAGCGGGGGGCCAAGAGACCCAGTACTTC. It is translated as CASNGLAGGQETQYF.

The chain uses TRBV28 and TRBJ2-5, with TRBD2 identical over 8 bases. Germline CDR1 reads MDHEN; CDR2 reads SYDVKM. Trimming at V came to 6 bases and at J to 3 bases, leaving 3 bases not matched to a gene. The CDR3 has 13 amino acids. The CDR3 loop reads CASSLAGKETQYF. For the CDR3, the DNA is TGTGCCAGCAGCTTAGCGGGGAAAGAGACCCAGTACTTC. The full variable domain, its missing parts supplied by reference TRBV28 and TRBJ2-5, is DVKVTQSSRYLVKRTGEKVFLECVQDMDHENMFWYRQDPGLGLRLIYFSYDVKMKEKGDIPEGYSVSREKKERFSLILESASTNQTSMYLCASSLAGKETQYFGPGTRLLVL.

This chain joins TRBV7-9 and TRBJ1-1, with 12 nucleotides matching TRBD1. The ends lost 7 bases at V and 5 bases at J; junction bases unmatched: 17. The V gene's germline CDR1 is SEHNR and CDR2 FQNEAQ (reference sequence). The CDR3 has 18 residues. CDR3 bases: TGTGCCAGCACCCGAGGCGGGGGACAGGGGGCGCCTGGGACTGAAGCTTTCTTT. This translates into CASTRGGGQGAPGTEAFF.

This sequence joins TRBV11-2 and TRBJ1-4; D is uncertain. The CDR3 sequence is 14 residues long. Trimming removed 5 bases from V and 8 bases from J, with 15 bases in between. Germline loops: CDR1 SGHAT, CDR2 FQNNGV. The CDR3: CASSTTNPREKLFF. CDR3 in DNA: TGTGCCAGCAGCACTACCAACCCGAGGGAAAAACTGTTTTTT.

This clone has a handful of counts. This chain connects TRBV5-4 to TRBJ1-1; maybe TRBD1 (6 bases). Trimming removed 3 bases from V and 5 bases from J, with 17 bases in between. The CDR3 covers 15 residues. Germline V gene data show CDR1 as SGHNT and CDR2 as YYREEE (reference sequence). CDR3 coding DNA: TGTGCCAGCAGCTCATCCGGGGCCAGGGGAACTGAAGCTTTCTTT. It is translated as CASSSSGARGTEAFF.

The chain combines TRBV5-4 with TRBJ1-1; TRBD1 aligns across 7 bases. The CDR3 loop spans 16 amino acids. The V segment lost 4 bases and the J segment 2 bases; nucleotides outside the gene matches: 11. The germline V gene encodes CDR1 SGHNT and CDR2 YYREEE (reference sequence). The chain's CDR3 is CASSGQSGTANTEAFF. The CDR3 nucleotides read TGTGCCAGCAGCGGACAGTCCGGGACAGCTAACACTGAAGCTTTCTTT.

The chain couples TRBV18 to TRBJ1-6; D is ambiguous. This CDR3 contains 13 residues. V was pared by 2 bases and J by 15 bases, with 14 bases between. Germline CDR1 is KGHSH and CDR2 is LQKENI. This CDR3 reads CASSPGLIEDLHF. The CDR3, as DNA: TGTGCCAGCTCACCAGGCCTTATTGAGGACCTCCACTTT.

The V call is TRBV6-1, the J call TRBJ2-7; D possibly corresponds to TRBD1 (7 bases). V was trimmed by 0 bases and J by 4 bases, leaving 13 bases between them. Germline V gives CDR1 MNHNS, CDR2 SASEGT. CDR3 size: 15 residues. CDR3 coding DNA: TGTGCCAGCAGTGAAGCGCCAGGGGGGAGATACGAGCAGTACTTC. Amino acid sequence: CASSEAPGGRYEQYF.

CDR3 in amino acids: CASSISPNPINYGYTF. The CDR3 DNA sequence: TGTGCCAGTAGTATATCACCGAACCCTATTAACTATGGCTACACCTTC. The chain combines TRBV19 with TRBJ1-2; D is unresolved. Trimming took 2 bases from V and 1 from J, leaving 14 bases between them. The length of the CDR3 is 16 residues. Germline CDR1 is LNHDA and CDR2 is SQIVND (reference sequence).

V usage is TRBV19 and J usage is TRBJ1-5; perhaps TRBD1 as D (6 bases). V was clipped by 3 bases and J by 6 bases, with 9 bases between them. The germline CDR1 and CDR2 sequences are LNHDA and SQIVND (reference sequence). The CDR3 consists of 13 residues. In DNA, the CDR3 is TGTGCCAGTAGTATGAGGGGGTCTCAGCCCCAGCATTTT. Its protein is CASSMRGSQPQHF.

The V and J genes are TRBV7-8 and TRBJ1-2, with D tentatively TRBD1 (5 bases). From germline, CDR1 is SGHVS and CDR2 FQNEAQ. This CDR3 comprises 21 residues. Trimming shortened V by 2 bases and J by 1 base, and 29 bases separated the two germline ends. CDR3 region: CASSLFFALRDGTEYNYGYTF. CDR3 DNA sequence: TGTGCCAGCAGCTTATTCTTCGCCCTGAGGGATGGGACTGAATATAACTATGGCTACACCTTC.

The chain links TRBV5-4 to TRBJ1-1; 8 nucleotides align to TRBD1. Trimming at V came to 6 bases and at J to 0 bases, leaving 4 bases not matched to a gene. CDR1 is SGHNT, CDR2 YYREEE, per germline (reference sequence). The CDR3 consists of 14 residues. Here the CDR3 DNA reads TGTGCCAGCACCGAACAGGGGGTGAACACTGAAGCTTTCTTT. Translating it yields CASTEQGVNTEAFF.

This clone was counted between two and nine times. The chain joins TRBV6-6 to TRBJ1-5; 10 bases fit TRBD1. Germline loops: CDR1 MNHNY, CDR2 SVGAGI (reference sequence). Germline trimming cut 2 bases from V and 4 bases from J; bases unmatched to any gene: 5. There are 16 residues in the CDR3. The chain's CDR3 is CASSYPGDRGNQPQHF. For the CDR3, the DNA is TGTGCCAGCAGTTACCCTGGGGACAGGGGTAATCAGCCCCAGCATTTT.

This chain links TRBV25-1 with TRBJ1-4, with 9 bases lining up with TRBD1. Per the germline V gene, CDR1 is MGHDK and CDR2 is SYGVNS. V was pared by 3 bases and J by 7 bases, with 6 bases of the junction left unmatched. This CDR3 is built from 15 residues. The CDR3 nucleotides read TGTGCCAGCAGTGATTACAGGGGGCTGAGTGAAAAACTGTTTTTT. Protein sequence: CASSDYRGLSEKLFF.

To note about this clone: At one end, the junction sequence differs from germline, possibly due to a read error. The chain carries TRBV7-9 and TRBJ1-2; a weak D match, TRBD1 (6 bases). This CDR3 is 16 amino acids long. Per the germline V gene, CDR1 is SEHNR and CDR2 is FQNEAQ (reference sequence). The CDR3 here is CSSSSAWQGSDYGYTF. CDR3 nucleotide sequence: TGTTCCAGCAGCTCAGCGTGGCAGGGGAGCGACTATGGCTACACCTTC.

This clone was counted a single time. This chain connects TRBV7-6 to TRBJ1-1; D call uncertain. Trimming shortened V by 5 bases and J by 2 bases, and 9 bases separated the two germline ends. Germline CDR1 and CDR2: SGHVS and FNYEAQ. The CDR3 totals 13 residues. The CDR3 region is CASSPQPNTEAFF. CDR3 DNA: TGTGCCAGCAGCCCACAACCAAACACTGAAGCTTTCTTT.

The rearrangement uses TRBV4-2 and TRBJ2-5; TRBD2 matches 15 bases. This CDR3 is built from 18 residues. With 0 bases clipped from V and 1 base from J, the junction kept 3 bases outside the gene matches. Germline V gives CDR1 LGHNA, CDR2 YNFKEQ. The CDR3 spells CASSQDVGLAGGQETQYF. DNA of the CDR3: TGTGCCAGCAGCCAAGATGTGGGACTAGCGGGAGGCCAAGAGACCCAGTACTTC.

As DNA, the CDR3 is TGCGCCAGCAGAGCTATAGGGCGGGGGTCCGGGGAGCTGTTTTTT. Its protein product is CASRAIGRGSGELFF. The V gene is TRBV4-1, the J gene TRBJ2-2; 7 bases match TRBD2. Germline CDR1 is MGHRA and CDR2 is YSYEKL. The CDR3 is 15 residues long. The V and J ends lost 6 bases and 6 bases, in that order; junction bases with no gene match: 10.

The V and J genes are TRBV4-1 and TRBJ2-5, with TRBD1 matching 10 bases. Germline values: CDR1 MGHRA, CDR2 YSYEKL. The CDR3 runs 16 residues. V lost 0 bases and J lost 5; bases outside the gene matches: 6. CDR3 region: CASSQDGDRGSETQYF. Here the CDR3 DNA reads TGCGCCAGCAGCCAAGATGGGGACAGGGGCAGTGAGACCCAGTACTTC.

The chain has TRBV10-3 and TRBJ2-1; 11 bases line up with TRBD2. Germline-derived CDR1 and CDR2 are ENHRY and SYGVKD. The CDR3 extends over 18 amino acids. The V segment lost 5 bases and the J segment 4 bases; nucleotides outside the gene matches: 13. CDR3 bases: TGTGCCATCAGTTCGGGGTTTTCGCTAGCGGGGGGTTACAATGAGCAGTTCTTC. Translation: CAISSGFSLAGGYNEQFF.

V and J are TRBV5-4 and TRBJ1-3, with a possible D match to TRBD1 (5 bases). The CDR3 is made up of 13 amino acids. Germline CDR1 reads SGHNT; CDR2 reads YYREEE (reference sequence). V lost 1 base and J lost 4, with 6 bases in between. CDR3 DNA: TGTGCCAGCAGCTTGCAGGGAGGAAACACCATATATTTT. Its translation: CASSLQGGNTIYF.

The V and J genes are TRBV5-6 and TRBJ1-1; unclear D gene. The CDR3 covers 14 residues. With 1 base removed from V and 1 base from J, the gap between germline ends came to 8 bases. Germline V gives CDR1 SGHDT, CDR2 YYEEEE. This chain's CDR3 is CASSLWQANTEAFF. In DNA form, the CDR3 reads TGTGCCAGCAGCTTGTGGCAGGCGAACACTGAAGCTTTCTTT.